The rows below give T cell receptor beta chains drawn from one sample of a study of blood T cell repertoires in COVID-19. The protocol was immunoSEQ multiplex PCR, while the TCRdb copy is restricted to in-frame clones and leaves out a portion. Of hundreds of thousands of clones detected, roughly 87% appear once; the ten largest clones hold 1%. Sequencing was carried out using PBMCs or T cells enriched from blood (not recorded which). The receptors were gathered from a woman aged 30 to 39 who had recovered from COVID-19. Each CDR3 is given with its conserved first and last residue. D genes are given only for firm matches. For some rows the clone size is stated as once, few or many, or as a class when expanded; others skip it.

D,V,size,J,CDR3,DNA
TRBD2,TRBV11-2,NA,TRBJ2-2,CASSLGGSGGSTGELFF,TGTGCCAGCAGCCTCGGAGGGAGCGGGGGGTCCACCGGGGAGCTGTTTTTT
NA,TRBV28,NA,TRBJ1-5,CASILTPGASNQPQHF,TGTGCCAGCATCCTAACCCCAGGGGCTTCTAATCAGCCCCAGCATTTT
TRBD1,TRBV27,NA,TRBJ1-5,CASSPTGFSGNQPQHF,TGTGCCAGCAGTCCGACAGGGTTTTCGGGCAATCAGCCCCAGCATTTT
NA,TRBV6-5,NA,TRBJ2-1,CASSYSGRYNEQFF,TGTGCCAGCAGTTACTCGGGGAGATACAATGAGCAGTTCTTC
NA,TRBV18,NA,TRBJ1-1,CASSPMEGNTEAFF,TGTGCCAGCTCACCAATGGAGGGAAACACTGAAGCTTTCTTT
NA,TRBV6-6,NA,TRBJ2-7,CASSLGGEQYF,TGTGCCAGCAGTCTGGGGGGAGAGCAGTACTTC
TRBD1,TRBV10-1,NA,TRBJ2-3,CASSESQGVQTDTQYF,TGCGCCAGCAGCGAATCACAGGGGGTTCAAACAGATACGCAGTATTTT
NA,TRBV7-9,few,TRBJ1-3,CASSPPGSGNTIYF,TGTGCCAGCAGCCCCCCAGGGTCTGGAAACACCATATATTTT
TRBD1,TRBV24-1,once,TRBJ1-5,CATSEGTGGNQPQHF,TGTGCCACCAGTGAAGGGACAGGGGGCAATCAGCCCCAGCATTTT
TRBD2,TRBV9,once,TRBJ2-5,CASSGASGGQETQYF,TGTGCCAGCAGCGGTGCTAGCGGGGGGCAAGAGACCCAGTACTTC
TRBD1,TRBV5-4,NA,TRBJ1-1,CASSFGTGGTEAFF,TGTGCCAGCAGCTTTGGGACAGGGGGCACTGAAGCTTTCTTT
TRBD2,TRBV7-6,NA,TRBJ2-5,CASSPSSPGLATFQYF,TGTGCCAGCAGCCCAAGTAGTCCGGGACTAGCCACATTTCAGTACTTC
TRBD2,TRBV20-1,once,TRBJ2-1,CSASESSGVSEQFF,TGCAGTGCTAGTGAGTCTAGCGGGGTATCTGAGCAGTTCTTC
TRBD1,TRBV4-2,NA,TRBJ1-4,CASSHRQGTTNEKLFF,TGTGCCAGCAGCCATAGACAGGGGACAACTAATGAAAAACTGTTTTTT
NA,TRBV7-2,NA,TRBJ1-5,CASSLGARGSQPQHF,TGTGCCAGCAGCTTAGGGGCTAGGGGTAGTCAGCCCCAGCATTTT
TRBD1,TRBV18,NA,TRBJ2-7,CASSPWDRESSYEQYF,TGTGCCAGCTCACCCTGGGACAGGGAAAGCTCCTACGAGCAGTACTTC
NA,TRBV6-5,NA,TRBJ1-1,CASTGQLVVNTEAFF,TGTGCCAGCACCGGACAGCTAGTGGTGAACACTGAAGCTTTCTTT
NA,TRBV7-9,NA,TRBJ1-6,CASSLVERVRADSPLHF,TGTGCCAGCAGCTTAGTCGAACGGGTACGCGCTGATTCACCCCTCCACTTT
TRBD2,TRBV3-1/TRBV3-2,few,TRBJ2-7,CASSQGGGKSYEQYF,TGTGCCAGCAGCCAAGGGGGAGGGAAATCCTACGAGCAGTACTTC
NA,TRBV27,NA,TRBJ2-2,CASKRAVGELFF,TGTGCCAGCAAGAGGGCGGTCGGGGAGCTGTTTTTT
TRBD1,TRBV3-1/TRBV3-2,NA,TRBJ2-1,CASSQDRDRLVISSYNEQFF,TGTGCCAGCAGCCAAGACCGGGACAGATTAGTTATTAGCTCCTACAATGAGCAGTTCTTC
NA,TRBV28,NA,TRBJ1-4,CASRLTQGKLFF,TGTGCCAGCAGGCTTACACAGGGAAAACTGTTTTTT
NA,TRBV14,NA,TRBJ2-7,CASSQLTGNEQYF,TGTGCCAGCAGCCAACTCACGGGAAACGAGCAGTACTTC
NA,TRBV24-1,NA,TRBJ1-5,CATSVWGQGASNQPQHF,TGTGCCACCAGTGTATGGGGCCAAGGGGCTAGCAATCAGCCCCAGCATTTT
TRBD2,TRBV6-5,NA,TRBJ2-7,CASSYGRGGSSYEQYF,TGTGCCAGCAGTTACGGGCGGGGGGGCTCCTCCTACGAGCAGTACTTC
TRBD1,TRBV4-1,NA,TRBJ1-5,CASSQDPDRGVNQPQHF,TGCGCCAGCAGCCAAGACCCCGACAGGGGGGTAAATCAGCCCCAGCATTTT
NA,TRBV7-9,NA,TRBJ2-3,CASSFGGGPTDTQYF,TGTGCCAGCAGCTTCGGCGGGGGCCCCACAGATACGCAGTATTTT
NA,TRBV11-2,once,TRBJ1-6,CASSLDGLRRDSPLHF,TGTGCCAGCAGCTTAGATGGACTCCGGCGGGATTCACCCCTCCACTTT
TRBD1,TRBV28,NA,TRBJ1-1,CASSTTGGGPEAFF,TGTGCCAGCAGTACAACAGGGGGGGGCCCTGAAGCTTTCTTT
TRBD1,TRBV27,NA,TRBJ1-5,CASSFGQARNQPQHF,TGTGCCAGCAGTTTTGGACAGGCCCGCAATCAGCCCCAGCATTTT
NA,TRBV15,NA,TRBJ1-4,CATSREPRVEKLFF,TGTGCCACCAGCAGAGAGCCCAGGGTTGAAAAACTGTTTTTT
TRBD2,TRBV27,NA,TRBJ2-4,CASRSGGTKNIQYF,TGTGCCAGCAGGTCCGGGGGGACCAAAAACATTCAGTACTTC
NA,TRBV5-4,NA,TRBJ2-1,CASSRQSSYNEQFF,TGTGCCAGCAGCAGACAGAGCTCCTACAATGAGCAGTTCTTC
NA,TRBV2,NA,TRBJ2-5,CASSRRAGETQYF,TGTGCCAGCAGTCGGAGGGCCGGGGAGACCCAGTACTTC
NA,TRBV9,NA,TRBJ1-4,CASSSPPGGNEKLFF,TGTGCCAGCAGCTCCCCGCCGGGAGGAAACGAAAAACTGTTTTTT
TRBD1,TRBV28,NA,TRBJ2-7,CASSLLRQGAVEQYF,TGTGCCAGCAGTTTATTACGTCAGGGGGCTGTGGAGCAGTACTTC
TRBD2,TRBV19,once,TRBJ2-6,CASSIAGGSSGANVLTF,TGTGCCAGTAGTATTGCGGGGGGGAGCTCTGGGGCCAACGTCCTGACTTTC
TRBD1,TRBV7-8,NA,TRBJ2-5,CASSLPAAEQGLGEETQYF,TGTGCCAGCAGCTTACCAGCGGCCGAACAGGGGCTCGGGGAAGAGACCCAGTACTTC
NA,TRBV6-5,NA,TRBJ1-1,CASRSGHPNTEAFF,TGTGCCAGCAGATCGGGACACCCGAACACTGAAGCTTTCTTT
TRBD2,TRBV6-5,NA,TRBJ2-1,CASSYRAGRLYNEQFF,TGTGCCAGCAGTTACCGAGCGGGGAGACTCTACAATGAGCAGTTCTTC
TRBD1,TRBV19,NA,TRBJ1-3,CASSSRGFTGNTIYF,TGTGCCAGTAGTAGCAGGGGGTTTACTGGAAACACCATATATTTT
NA,TRBV10-2,NA,TRBJ1-3,CASSESGANSGNTIYF,TGCGCCAGCAGTGAATCCGGAGCTAACTCTGGAAACACCATATATTTT
NA,TRBV6-5,NA,TRBJ2-7,CASSSVLGQPEQYF,TGTGCCAGCAGTTCTGTCCTAGGACAGCCCGAGCAGTACTTC
TRBD1,TRBV5-1,NA,TRBJ1-4,CAKGTENEKLFF,TGCGCCAAAGGGACAGAGAATGAAAAACTGTTTTTT
NA,TRBV5-1,NA,TRBJ2-1,CASREERGTYNEQFF,TGCGCCAGCAGGGAAGAACGGGGGACCTACAATGAGCAGTTCTTC
NA,TRBV27,NA,TRBJ1-2,CASSLSGGWYGYTF,TGTGCCAGCAGTTTATCGGGGGGATGGTATGGCTACACCTTC
NA,TRBV5-1,NA,TRBJ1-1,CASSLAGANTEAFF,TGCGCCAGCAGCTTGGCCGGAGCGAACACTGAAGCTTTCTTT
NA,TRBV10-3,NA,TRBJ2-4,CAISEYRGLRGQAKNIQYF,TGTGCCATCAGTGAATACCGAGGTTTGCGGGGCCAAGCCAAAAACATTCAGTACTTC
NA,TRBV11-3,once,TRBJ2-5,CASSPSSSGAQETQYF,TGTGCCAGCAGCCCTAGTTCGAGCGGAGCCCAAGAGACCCAGTACTTC
TRBD1,TRBV7-6,NA,TRBJ2-1,CASSYGQGGVNEQFF,TGTGCCAGCAGCTACGGACAGGGAGGTGTGAATGAGCAGTTCTTC